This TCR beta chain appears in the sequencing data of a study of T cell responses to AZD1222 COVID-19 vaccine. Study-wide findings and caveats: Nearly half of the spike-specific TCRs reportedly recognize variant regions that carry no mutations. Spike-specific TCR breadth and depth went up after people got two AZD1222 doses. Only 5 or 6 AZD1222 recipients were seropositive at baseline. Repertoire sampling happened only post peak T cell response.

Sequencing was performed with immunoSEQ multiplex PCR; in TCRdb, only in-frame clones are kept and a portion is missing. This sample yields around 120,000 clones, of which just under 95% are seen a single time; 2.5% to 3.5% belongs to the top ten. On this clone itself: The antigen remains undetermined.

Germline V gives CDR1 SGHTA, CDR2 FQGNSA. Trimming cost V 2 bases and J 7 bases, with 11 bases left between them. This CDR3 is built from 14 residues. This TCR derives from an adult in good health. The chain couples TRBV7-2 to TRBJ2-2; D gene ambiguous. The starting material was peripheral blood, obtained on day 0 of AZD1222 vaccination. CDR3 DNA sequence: TGTGCCAGCAGCTTACCCCCTCAGCACGGGGAGCTGTTTTTT. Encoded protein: CASSLPPQHGELFF.